Presented here are 26 T cell receptor beta chains from one specimen sequenced in a study of CD8 T cells in Susac syndrome. RNA in amounts of roughly 0.5 to 1 ug was reverse transcribed with random hexamers. TCRdb called the immunoSEQ multiplex PCR reads again in MiXCR, with one record for every CDR3 protein. The table shows approximately 170,000 distinct CDR3 sequences, with roughly 94% occurring only once. Sequencing was carried out using CD4+ T cells from PBMCs. The receptors were gathered from a human donor with multiple sclerosis.

The chain links TRBV5-6 to TRBJ1-4; 9 bases are a match to TRBD1. CDR3 length: 15 amino acids. CDR1 SGHDT and CDR2 YYEEEE come from the germline V gene. V lost 6 bases and J lost 6; bases outside the gene matches: 9. The CDR3 region has the DNA TGTGCCAGCAACGATTGGACAGGGGCGGATGAAAAACTGTTTTTT. Encoded protein: CASNDWTGADEKLFF.

The chain has TRBV7-2 and TRBJ2-7, with 7 nucleotides matching TRBD2. Germline lookup yields CDR1 SGHTA and CDR2 FQGNSA. The CDR3 covers 15 residues. The V segment lost 2 bases and the J segment 4 bases; nucleotides outside the gene matches: 8. Written as DNA, the CDR3 is TGTGCCAGCAGCTTATTTACGGGAGGCGGTTACGAGCAGTACTTC. Amino acids: CASSLFTGGGYEQYF.

The rearrangement joins TRBV29-1 to TRBJ1-1; D call uncertain. There are 10 residues in the CDR3. Trimming shortened V by 7 bases and J by 1 base, and 4 bases separated the two germline ends. Per the germline V gene, CDR1 is SQVTM and CDR2 is ANQGSEA. In DNA, the CDR3 is TGCAGCGCTCAGAACACTGAAGCTTTCTTT. This gives the protein CSAQNTEAFF.

The rearrangement uses TRBV24-1 and TRBJ2-1; D perhaps matches TRBD2 (6 bases). The V gene's germline CDR1 is KGHDR and CDR2 SFDVKD. Trimming stripped 5 bases from V and 4 bases from J, with 8 bases between. The CDR3 sequence is 13 residues long. Here the CDR3 reads CATSGLVYNEQFF. CDR3 coding DNA: TGTGCCACCAGTGGACTAGTTTACAATGAGCAGTTCTTC.

This clonotype turned up a few times. The V and J genes are TRBV24-1 and TRBJ2-1, with D uncertain. This CDR3 is built from 12 residues. V lost 5 bases, J lost 3 bases, and 4 bases lay in between. Germline CDR1 reads KGHDR; CDR2 reads SFDVKD. In DNA form, the CDR3 reads TGTGCCACCAGTGGCGACTACAATGAGCAGTTCTTC. This sequence encodes CATSGDYNEQFF.

The chain is built from TRBV4-1 and TRBJ1-1, with D tentatively TRBD1 (5 bases). Germline V CDR1 and CDR2: MGHRA, YSYEKL. The CDR3 extends over 16 amino acids. Trimming pared 2 bases from V and 0 bases from J, leaving 13 bases between. The CDR3 bases are TGCGCCAGCAGCCAACCCCGATGGGGGATGAACACTGAAGCTTTCTTT. Translated: CASSQPRWGMNTEAFF.

The chain is built from TRBV7-9 and TRBJ2-6; D remains unclear. The germline gives CDR1 SEHNR, CDR2 FQNEAQ (reference sequence). V lost 1 base and J lost 1, with 5 bases in between. There are 15 residues in the CDR3. CDR3 protein: CASSLVESGANVLTF. Here the CDR3 DNA reads TGTGCCAGCAGCTTAGTTGAATCTGGGGCCAACGTCCTGACTTTC.

Points on this clonotype: Compared with germline, one end of the junction differs, possibly owing to a read error. The rearrangement links TRBV30 to TRBJ2-3; 7 nucleotides match TRBD2. From germline, CDR1 is GTSNPN and CDR2 SVGIG (reference sequence). The CDR3 has 14 amino acids. CDR3 in amino acids: CAGRDRSRTDTQYF. CDR3 nucleotide sequence: TGTGCCGGGAGGGACCGTTCAAGAACAGATACGCAGTATTTT.

The gene calls are TRBV11-2 and TRBJ1-2; no clear D gene. The germline V and J ends were trimmed by 4 bases and 13 bases, with 19 bases remaining between them. Germline V gene sequence: CDR1 SGHAT, CDR2 FQNNGV. This CDR3 is 13 amino acids long. The CDR3 bases are TGTGCCAGCAGCTCCCCCAGAGAGCCGCTGGGCACCTTC. Translating it yields CASSSPREPLGTF.

The CDR3, as DNA: TGTGCCAGTAGTAGGCGCGGTGTAAGACATCAGCCCCAGCATTTT. Protein: CASSRRGVRHQPQHF. V gene TRBV19 combines with J gene TRBJ1-5, with D uncertain. The CDR3 sequence is 15 residues long. CDR1 LNHDA and CDR2 SQIVND come from the germline V gene (reference sequence). V gave up 4 bases and J gave up 5 bases, with 15 bases separating them. The full variable domain, with the rest looked up from reference TRBV19 and TRBJ1-5, is DGGITQSPKYLFRKEGQNVTLSCEQNLNHDAMYWYRQDPGQGLRLIYYSQIVNDFQKGDIAEGYSVSREKKESFPLTVTSAQKNPTAFYLCASSRRGVRHQPQHFGDGTRLSIL.

V and J are TRBV18 and TRBJ2-5; 9 bases line up with TRBD1. This CDR3 is built from 15 residues. Per the germline V gene, CDR1 is KGHSH and CDR2 is LQKENI. With V trimmed by 3 bases and J by 5 bases, 7 bases remained unmatched. The CDR3 loop is CASSPGQGGRETQYF. CDR3 nucleotides: TGTGCCAGCTCACCGGGACAGGGTGGTCGGGAGACCCAGTACTTC.

This chain links TRBV6-6 with TRBJ2-3, with 8 bases identical to TRBD2. The CDR3 contains 16 residues. Germline V gene sequence: CDR1 MNHNY, CDR2 SVGAGI (reference sequence). After removal of 8 bases from V and 4 bases from J, the junction contained 14 bases not matched to a gene. CDR3 sequence: CASGGRAGVLSDTQYF. CDR3 nucleotide sequence: TGTGCCAGCGGAGGGCGAGCGGGAGTTTTGTCAGATACGCAGTATTTT.

This sequence joins TRBV18 and TRBJ2-4; weak D call: TRBD2 (6 bases). The germline V gene encodes CDR1 KGHSH and CDR2 LQKENI. The CDR3 contains 13 residues. Trimming stripped 3 bases from V and 7 bases from J, with 10 bases between. CDR3 residues: CASSPGDWNIQYF. The CDR3 nucleotides read TGTGCCAGCTCACCTGGGGACTGGAACATTCAGTACTTC.

The chain links TRBV5-4 to TRBJ2-1; TRBD2 might be the D (5 bases). There are 16 residues in the CDR3. V gave up 3 bases and J gave up 1 base, with 14 bases separating them. The germline CDR1 and CDR2 sequences are SGHNT and YYREEE (reference sequence). The CDR3 region has the DNA TGTGCCAGCAGCTCCTCCGCGGCGGGTTCCTACAATGAGCAGTTCTTC. Amino acid sequence: CASSSSAAGSYNEQFF.

This rearrangement joins TRBV19 to TRBJ1-5; tentatively, D is TRBD1 (5 bases). Germline V gene sequence: CDR1 LNHDA, CDR2 SQIVND (reference sequence). The ends were cut back, 5 bases at V and 7 bases at J, with 18 bases in the middle. The CDR3 is 15 amino acids. The CDR3 DNA reads as TGTGCCAGTAGTCCCAGCGTACAGGCTCGACAGCCCCAGCATTTT. It encodes CASSPSVQARQPQHF.

The chain has TRBV12-3 or TRBV12-4 and TRBJ2-2, with D perhaps matching TRBD1 (5 bases). The germline V and J ends were trimmed by 5 bases and 5 bases, with 12 bases remaining between them. The CDR3 is 14 amino acids. The CDR3 nucleotides read TGTGCCAGCAGTAACCACAGGCGTACCGGGGAGCTGTTTTTT. It encodes CASSNHRRTGELFF.

J is TRBJ1-2 and V is TRBV5-1; a possible D gene is TRBD1 (5 bases). Germline lookup yields CDR1 SGHRS and CDR2 YFSETQ. V was pared by 7 bases and J by 5 bases, with 21 bases between. This CDR3 comprises 15 residues. For the CDR3, the DNA is TGCGCCAGCCCTCTTCCGCCCCCCGACAGATATGGCTACACCTTC. Translation gives CASPLPPPDRYGYTF. The variable domain in full, with the rest retrieved from reference TRBV5-1 and TRBJ1-2, is KAGVTQTPRYLIKTRGQQVTLSCSPISGHRSVSWYQQTPGQGLQFLFEYFSETQRNKGNFPGRFSGRQFSNSRSEMNVSTLELGDSALYLCASPLPPPDRYGYTFGSGTRLTVV.

A word on this clonotype: Its ends do not fully match the called genes, so a read error is possible. The V gene is TRBV20-1, the J gene TRBJ2-7, with D uncertain. CDR3 length: 14 amino acids. Germline-derived CDR1 and CDR2 are DFQATT and SNEGSKA (reference sequence). In DNA form, the CDR3 reads TGCAGTGCTAGATCCAGCGTGCGGACCTATGAGCAGTACTTC. Amino acid sequence: CSARSSVRTYEQYF.

The V and J genes are TRBV5-1 and TRBJ1-1, with D uncertain. Trimming stripped 0 bases from V and 5 bases from J, with 11 bases between. Germline loops: CDR1 SGHRS, CDR2 YFSETQ. This CDR3 comprises 14 residues. In DNA, the CDR3 is TGCGCCAGCAGCTTGGAGACTCACAGTACTGAAGCTTTCTTT. Its protein is CASSLETHSTEAFF.

V and J are TRBV7-9 and TRBJ2-7; D is perhaps TRBD2 (5 bases). The germline V gene encodes CDR1 SEHNR and CDR2 FQNEAQ (reference sequence). The CDR3 length is 14 residues. V was shortened by 3 bases and J by 5 bases, with 14 bases between the two germline ends. The CDR3, as DNA: TGTGCCAGCAGCTTTTCGACGGAGGAGGACGAGCAGTACTTC. Its translation: CASSFSTEEDEQYF.

The chain employs TRBV19 and TRBJ2-4, with TRBD1 as a possible D gene (6 bases). Germline CDR1 and CDR2: LNHDA and SQIVND (reference sequence). The V end was cut by 6 bases, the J end by 5 bases, with 14 bases between. The CDR3 is made up of 14 amino acids. CDR3 coding DNA: TGTGCCAGTAGCGAACAGGGTCAGGAAAACATTCAGTACTTC. Its translation: CASSEQGQENIQYF.

This clonotype has just a few counts. This rearrangement joins TRBV24-1 to TRBJ2-7; a weak D match, TRBD2 (6 bases). V was trimmed by 3 bases and J by 2 bases, leaving 10 bases between them. The CDR3 sequence is 14 residues long. The V gene's germline CDR1 is KGHDR and CDR2 SFDVKD. This CDR3 is CATSDPGRPYEQYF. CDR3 nucleotide sequence: TGTGCCACCAGTGATCCCGGGAGACCCTACGAGCAGTACTTC.

The chain carries TRBV19 and TRBJ2-1; 9 bases match TRBD2. Germline assignment: CDR1 LNHDA and CDR2 SQIVND (reference sequence). With V trimmed by 4 bases and J by 10 bases, 8 bases remained unmatched. The CDR3 has 14 amino acids. The CDR3 DNA sequence: TGTGCCAGTAGTACAGCGAGCGGGAGGCGAGAGCAGTTCTTC. Its translation is CASSTASGRREQFF.

The chain has TRBV5-6 and TRBJ2-7; D is unresolved. The CDR3 length is 14 residues. V gave up 1 base and J gave up 4 bases, with 12 bases separating them. CDR1 and CDR2 from the germline V gene are SGHDT and YYEEEE. The CDR3 DNA is TGTGCCAGCAGCTTGAAGCCCAGGTTTTACGAGCAGTACTTC. It encodes CASSLKPRFYEQYF.

Here the CDR3 reads CASSLGGGLIYEQYF. The CDR3 bases are TGCGCCAGCAGCCTCGGAGGAGGCCTAATCTACGAGCAGTACTTC. The V call is TRBV4-1, the J call TRBJ2-7; D might be TRBD2 (5 bases). Trimming stripped 4 bases from V and 3 bases from J, with 16 bases between. The CDR3 totals 15 residues. Germline V gives CDR1 MGHRA, CDR2 YSYEKL.

Regarding this clonotype: An end of the junction differs from the germline gene, which may be a read error. The chain has TRBV29-1 and TRBJ2-1; D gene ambiguous. The germline V gene encodes CDR1 SQVTM and CDR2 ANQGSEA. The CDR3 contains 9 residues. The CDR3 DNA is TGCAGCGTTGACATCCCCGTTATCTTC. Residues: CSVDIPVIF.